The rows below give T cell receptor beta chains drawn from one sample of a study. MiXCR was run by TCRdb on the 5' RACE reads, yielding one entry per CDR3 protein. The sample yields roughly 20,000 distinct CDR3 sequences, roughly 29% seen once. The sequenced sample consisted of tumor-infiltrating naive CD4+ T cells sorted from the breast tumor. Receptors originate from a female donor with breast cancer. CDR3s include the opening cysteine and the closing phenylalanine or tryptophan. The order of the fields is V gene, D gene, clone size, J gene, CDR3 protein, CDR3 DNA. A D gene is named only where the DNA matches it firmly. Rows give clone size only sometimes, using once, few, many, or a class for an expanded clone.

TRBV7-9	NA	once	TRBJ2-7	CASSIGSRALEEQYF	TGTGCCAGCAGTATAGGGTCCCGAGCACTGGAAGAGCAGTACTTC
TRBV6-5	TRBD1	NA	TRBJ1-1	CASSYGDRMNTEAFF	TGTGCCAGCAGTTACGGGGACAGAATGAACACTGAAGCTTTCTTT
TRBV7-3	NA	NA	TRBJ2-3	CASSRTAADTQYF	TGTGCCAGCAGCCGGACAGCAGCAGATACGCAGTATTTT
TRBV20-1	NA	few	TRBJ2-6	CSARRRGAGANVLTF	TGCAGTGCTAGGCGGAGGGGCGCTGGGGCCAACGTCCTGACTTTC
TRBV5-1	NA	NA	TRBJ2-5	CASSPPSKETQYF	TGCGCCAGCAGCCCCCCGAGCAAAGAGACCCAGTACTTC
TRBV20-1	TRBD1	many	TRBJ1-5	CSARDRGGQPQHF	TGCAGTGCCAGGGACAGGGGCGGACAGCCCCAGCATTTT
TRBV5-5	TRBD1	NA	TRBJ1-1	CASSDRGGDAEAFF	TGTGCCAGCAGTGACAGGGGTGGAGACGCTGAAGCTTTCTTT
TRBV5-1	NA	once	TRBJ1-1	CASRDRPTRMNTEAFF	TGCGCCAGCAGGGACAGACCTACTAGAATGAACACTGAAGCTTTCTTT
TRBV7-2	NA	many	TRBJ2-1	CATDPWDRGYEQFF	TGTGCCACCGACCCGTGGGATAGAGGCTATGAGCAGTTCTTC
TRBV10-3	NA	NA	TRBJ2-1	CAISESTRSSYTEQFF	TGTGCCATCAGTGAGTCGACGCGGAGCTCCTACACTGAGCAGTTCTTC
TRBV24-1	NA	medium-sized	TRBJ2-7	CATSDITGKYF	TGTGCCACCAGTGATATAACAGGCAAGTACTTC
TRBV12-3/TRBV12-4	NA	medium-sized	TRBJ1-1	CASSLARGRGSEAFF	TGTGCCAGCAGTTTAGCGCGGGGCCGGGGCTCTGAAGCTTTCTTT
TRBV5-5	NA	few	TRBJ1-2	CASSLLQGSVYGYTF	TGTGCCAGCAGCTTGTTGCAGGGGAGCGTCTATGGCTACACCTTC
TRBV6-5	NA	few	TRBJ2-7	CASSYDRRTSYEQYF	TGTGCCAGCAGTTACGACAGGCGTACCTCCTACGAGCAGTACTTC
TRBV6-4	TRBD2	NA	TRBJ2-1	CASSDLAGVTFF	TGTGCCAGCAGTGATTTAGCGGGAGTCACGTTCTTC
TRBV20-1	TRBD2	medium-sized	TRBJ2-7	CSAKLAGAFEQYF	TGCAGTGCTAAACTAGCGGGAGCATTCGAGCAGTACTTC
TRBV15	NA	many	TRBJ1-3	CATSRDPPGAQRNTIYF	TGTGCCACCAGCAGAGATCCCCCAGGCGCCCAACGAAACACCATATATTTT
TRBV20-1	NA	NA	TRBJ1-6	CSAMYSGQGGSPLHF	TGCAGTGCTATGTACTCCGGGCAGGGAGGATCACCCCTCCACTTT
TRBV7-6	TRBD2	NA	TRBJ2-7	CASSQRAGTTYEQYF	TGTGCCAGCAGCCAACGGGCAGGGACTACCTACGAGCAGTACTTC
TRBV6-5	NA	few	TRBJ1-1	CASSYSSQLNTEALF	TGTGCCAGCAGTTACTCGTCCCAACTGAACACTGAAGCTCTCTTT
TRBV5-5	TRBD2	many	TRBJ2-7	CASGFSSGKAPTYEQYF	TGTGCCAGCGGATTTTCTAGCGGAAAAGCCCCTACCTACGAGCAGTACTTC
TRBV6-6	NA	NA	TRBJ1-5	CASTSPRAYSNQPQHF	TGTGCCAGCACTTCCCCCCGGGCCTATAGCAATCAGCCCCAGCATTTT
TRBV25-1	TRBD1	NA	TRBJ1-1	CASSGDRASTEAFF	TGTGCCAGCAGTGGAGACAGGGCTAGCACTGAAGCTTTCTTT
TRBV7-2	TRBD2	many	TRBJ2-1	CASSFDPPRTSGLGFF	TGTGCCAGCAGCTTCGATCCACCCCGGACTAGCGGACTTGGGTTCTTC
TRBV7-8	NA	NA	TRBJ2-1	CASSFNDEQFF	TGTGCCAGCAGCTTTAACGATGAGCAGTTCTTC
TRBV20-1	NA	NA	TRBJ1-4	CSARPPGPENEKLFF	TGCAGTGCTAGGCCCCCGGGACCGGAGAATGAAAAACTGTTTTTT
TRBV9	NA	many	TRBJ2-4	CASSVGNGRGDDIQYF	TGTGCCAGCAGCGTAGGAAATGGCAGGGGGGATGACATTCAGTACTTC
TRBV11-2	TRBD2	many	TRBJ2-3	CASSRQASGTSTDTQYF	TGTGCCAGCAGCCGCCAGGCTAGCGGGACGAGCACAGATACGCAGTATTTT
TRBV29-1	NA	NA	TRBJ1-1	CSAVNGWNTEAFF	TGCAGCGCCGTGAACGGTTGGAACACTGAAGCTTTCTTT
TRBV12-3/TRBV12-4	NA	many	TRBJ1-2	CASSPQGSYGYTF	TGTGCCAGCAGTCCTCAAGGCAGTTATGGCTACACCTTC
TRBV20-1	TRBD2	NA	TRBJ2-2	CSARDQGLASNTGELFF	TGCAGTGCTAGAGATCAAGGACTAGCGTCTAACACCGGGGAGCTGTTTTTT
TRBV5-1	TRBD2	few	TRBJ2-3	CASSLRLGSGGETDTQYF	TGCGCCAGCAGCTTGCGACTTGGGAGCGGGGGAGAAACAGATACGCAGTATTTT
TRBV21-1	NA	few	TRBJ2-2	CASRTLNTGELFF	TGTGCCAGCCGGACACTCAACACCGGGGAGCTGTTTTTT
TRBV19	NA	NA	TRBJ1-1	CASSLGATNTEAFF	TGTGCCAGTAGTCTGGGAGCCACGAACACTGAAGCTTTCTTT
TRBV10-2	NA	NA	TRBJ2-3	CASTGGGGGTDTQYF	TGCGCCAGCACGGGGGGCGGCGGGGGCACAGATACGCAGTATTTT
TRBV20-1	NA	few	TRBJ2-7	CSASWDASYEQYF	TGCAGTGCTAGTTGGGACGCTTCCTACGAGCAGTACTTC
TRBV6-1	NA	NA	TRBJ1-5	CASSSQGNQPQHF	TGTGCCAGCAGTTCCCAAGGTAATCAGCCCCAGCATTTT
TRBV20-1	TRBD1	few	TRBJ2-4	CSARDLRDSVAKNIQYF	TGCAGTGCTAGAGACCTACGGGACAGTGTAGCCAAAAACATTCAGTACTTC
TRBV7-2	TRBD1	few	TRBJ1-4	CASSLGQTRFSEKLFF	TGTGCCAGCAGCTTGGGACAGACTAGATTTAGTGAAAAACTGTTTTTT
TRBV12-3/TRBV12-4	NA	NA	TRBJ2-1	CASSLVRELSYNEQFF	TGTGCCAGCAGTTTAGTTCGGGAGCTCTCCTACAATGAGCAGTTCTTC
TRBV12-3/TRBV12-4	TRBD2	NA	TRBJ2-3	CASSLVAGASGTQYF	TGTGCCAGCAGTTTAGTTGCGGGAGCGTCGGGTACGCAGTATTTT
TRBV2	NA	many	TRBJ2-2	CASSERRWEAGELFF	TGTGCCAGCAGTGAAAGGCGGTGGGAGGCCGGGGAGCTGTTTTTT
TRBV20-1	TRBD1	many	TRBJ1-3	CSARAAGGADGNTIYF	TGCAGTGCTAGGGCTGCAGGGGGCGCAGACGGAAACACCATATATTTT
TRBV12-3/TRBV12-4	NA	NA	TRBJ2-7	CASRPDTLSYVQYF	TGTGCCAGCAGACCCGACACCCTTTCCTACGTGCAGTACTTC
TRBV4-1	TRBD1	many	TRBJ2-7	CASSQKTGTYEQYF	TGCGCCAGCAGCCAAAAGACAGGGACCTACGAGCAGTACTTC
TRBV10-2	NA	NA	TRBJ2-4	CASSEWGESAKNIQYF	TGCGCCAGCAGTGAGTGGGGGGAATCAGCCAAAAACATTCAGTACTTC
TRBV6-5	NA	NA	TRBJ1-5	CASSYVPLGRGQPQHF	TGTGCCAGCAGTTACGTTCCACTCGGGAGGGGTCAGCCCCAGCATTTT
TRBV27	NA	many	TRBJ2-5	CASRLDWAGKETQYF	TGTGCCAGCAGGCTAGACTGGGCGGGGAAAGAGACCCAGTACTTC
TRBV5-1	NA	NA	TRBJ2-2	CASSLAALGTGELFF	TGCGCCAGCAGCTTGGCGGCACTTGGGACCGGGGAGCTGTTTTTT
TRBV24-1	NA	NA	TRBJ2-5	CATSDLERTEAQYF	TGTGCCACCAGTGATTTGGAGCGGACCGAGGCCCAGTACTTC
TRBV18	TRBD1	many	TRBJ1-1	CASSPPAGNRGWTEAFF	TGTGCCAGCTCACCACCGGCGGGGAACAGGGGTTGGACTGAAGCTTTCTTT
TRBV20-1	NA	NA	TRBJ2-1	CSASVRDLYYNEQFF	TGCAGTGCTAGTGTCCGGGACTTGTATTACAATGAGCAGTTCTTC
TRBV9	TRBD1	NA	TRBJ1-5	CASRVGTDDQPQHF	TGTGCCAGCAGAGTTGGGACAGATGACCAGCCCCAGCATTTT
TRBV7-9	TRBD2	few	TRBJ2-7	CASSWVTSGRSEQYF	TGTGCCAGCAGCTGGGTCACTAGCGGGAGGAGCGAGCAGTACTTC
TRBV6-5	TRBD1	NA	TRBJ1-5	CVSSLTGVGRTDTQHF	TGTGTCAGCAGTTTAACAGGGGTTGGCCGCACAGATACGCAGCATTTT
TRBV29-1	NA	NA	TRBJ2-7	CSVGHRDEQYF	TGCAGCGTGGGACATCGAGACGAGCAGTACTTC
TRBV5-1	NA	once	TRBJ2-4	CASSLEAGRGKNIQHF	TGCGCCAGCAGCTTGGAAGCGGGGAGGGGGAAAAACATTCAGCACTTC
TRBV6-5	TRBD1	few	TRBJ1-1	CASSFTGQMNTEAFF	TGTGCCAGCAGTTTCACGGGACAGATGAACACTGAAGCTTTCTTT
TRBV12-3/TRBV12-4	TRBD1	NA	TRBJ1-2	CASSLPYTGGVGYTF	TGTGCCAGCAGTTTACCGTACACAGGGGGGGTCGGCTACACCTTC